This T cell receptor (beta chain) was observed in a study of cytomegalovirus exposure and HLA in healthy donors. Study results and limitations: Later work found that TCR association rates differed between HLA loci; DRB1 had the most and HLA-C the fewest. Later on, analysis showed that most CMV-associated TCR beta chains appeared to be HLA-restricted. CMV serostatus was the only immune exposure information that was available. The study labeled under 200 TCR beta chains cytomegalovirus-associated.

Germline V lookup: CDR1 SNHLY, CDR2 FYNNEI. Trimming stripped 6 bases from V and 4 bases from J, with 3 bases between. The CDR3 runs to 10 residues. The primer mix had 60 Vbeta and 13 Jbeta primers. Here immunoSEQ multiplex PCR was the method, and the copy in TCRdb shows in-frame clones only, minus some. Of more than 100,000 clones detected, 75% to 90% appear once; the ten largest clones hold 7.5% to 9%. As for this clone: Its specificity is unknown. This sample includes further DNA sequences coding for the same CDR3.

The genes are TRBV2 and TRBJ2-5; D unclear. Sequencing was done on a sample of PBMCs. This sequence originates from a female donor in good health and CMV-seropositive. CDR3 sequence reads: CASSRETQYF. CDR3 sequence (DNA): TGTGCCAGCAGCCGAGAGACCCAGTACTTC.